Below are 15 T cell receptor beta chains sequenced from a single sample in a study of T cells in Graves' hyperthyroidism and ophthalmopathy. Template material for amplifying TCR beta CDR3 regions consisted of RNA transcripts. TCR CDR3 underwent first-round RT-PCR with the HTBI primer set. A single record per CDR3 protein comes from TCRdb applying MiXCR to the multiplex PCR reads. The sample has around 540,000 distinct CDR3 sequences; about 43% are singletons. The material sequenced was peripheral blood or thyroid tissue (not recorded which). These receptors were collected from a woman under 30 with Graves' hyperthyroidism.

The CDR3 DNA is TGTGCCAGCTTTCGGCAGGGGTCCTATGGCTACACCTTC. Protein sequence: CASFRQGSYGYTF. The V gene is TRBV7-9, the J gene TRBJ1-2, with D possibly TRBD1 on 6 matching bases. The V gene's germline CDR1 is SEHNR and CDR2 FQNEAQ (reference sequence). This CDR3 has 13 residues. V was trimmed by 8 bases and J by 4 bases, leaving 14 bases between them.

Only a few counts were recorded for this clonotype. The chain is built from TRBV2 and TRBJ2-3; D is uncertain. The V end lost 7 bases, the J end lost 7 bases, and 0 bases lay between the germline ends. The CDR3 loop spans 8 amino acids. Germline loops: CDR1 SNHLY, CDR2 FYNNEI. CDR3 amino acids: CASNTQYF. The CDR3 DNA follows: TGTGCCAGCAATACGCAGTATTTT.

DNA of the CDR3: TGTGCCAGCAGCTTAGGTGCAACAGGGACCTATGGCTACACCTTC. Its translation is CASSLGATGTYGYTF. The gene calls are TRBV13 and TRBJ1-2, with a possible D match to TRBD1 (6 bases). This CDR3 is built from 15 residues. CDR1 is PRHDT, CDR2 FYEKMQ, per germline (reference sequence). The V end was cut by 0 bases, the J end by 4 bases, with 12 bases between.

Only a few counts were recorded for this clonotype. The chain recombines TRBV2 with TRBJ2-7, with no clear D. The V end was cut by 8 bases, the J end by 10 bases, with 27 bases between. The germline CDR1 and CDR2 sequences are SNHLY and FYNNEI. The CDR3 totals 15 residues. DNA for the CDR3: TGTGCCAGCGCCGTCTACGGGTTCTTTCAAGAGACTCAGTACTTC. Protein sequence: CASAVYGFFQETQYF.

The V gene is TRBV29-1, the J gene TRBJ1-5; the D gene is possibly TRBD1 (6 bases). Germline V CDR1 and CDR2: SQVTM, ANQGSEA. Trimming pared 4 bases from V and 3 bases from J, leaving 7 bases between. The CDR3 contains 12 residues. The CDR3 sequence is CSVGGANQPQHF. In DNA, the CDR3 is TGCAGCGTTGGGGGGGCCAATCAGCCCCAGCATTTT. Full variable domain (missing parts from reference TRBV29-1 and TRBJ1-5): SAVISQKPSRDICQRGTSLTIQCQVDSQVTMMFWYRQQPGQSLTLIATANQGSEATYESGFVIDKFPISRPNLTFSTLTVSNMSPEDSSIYLCSVGGANQPQHFGDGTRLSIL.

Details on this clonotype: One base away lies a much larger clone, so this may be a sequencing read error. The chain employs TRBV29-1 and TRBJ2-7; 11 bases align to TRBD1. The CDR3 length is 14 residues. In germline, CDR1 is SQVTM, CDR2 ANQGSEA. V was pared by 3 bases and J by 2 bases, with 3 bases of the junction left unmatched. This CDR3 is CSVEDRGRTYEQYF. CDR3 DNA: TGCAGCGTTGAGGACAGGGGGCGGACCTACGAGCAGTACTTC.

The genes are TRBV5-1 and TRBJ1-1; 7 bases fit TRBD1. The CDR3 has 12 residues. The J segment lost 10 bases and the V segment lost 0 bases, leaving 3 bases of the junction unmatched. Germline V CDR1 and CDR2: SGHRS, YFSETQ. The CDR3 protein is CASSLEGAGAFF. CDR3 DNA: TGCGCCAGCAGCTTGGAGGGGGCAGGAGCTTTCTTT.

The J gene is TRBJ1-1, the V gene TRBV6-1; 11 bases align to TRBD1. Germline V gene lookup returns CDR1 MNHNS and CDR2 SASEGT. Germline trimming cut 5 bases from V and 5 bases from J; bases unmatched to any gene: 4. CDR3 length equals 14 residues. Here the CDR3 DNA reads TGTGCCAGCAGTCTGGACAGGGGGCCTACTGAAGCTTTCTTT. Its protein is CASSLDRGPTEAFF.

This clonotype occurred many times. This chain connects TRBV29-1 to TRBJ2-7, with 9 nucleotides matching TRBD2. CDR3 length: 15 amino acids. Germline CDR1 SQVTM, CDR2 ANQGSEA. Trimming removed 4 bases from V and 4 bases from J; junction bases left unmatched: 11. The CDR3 sequence: CSVAILAGREYEQYF. The CDR3 DNA reads as TGCAGCGTTGCCATCCTAGCGGGACGAGAATACGAGCAGTACTTC.

V and J are TRBV7-8 and TRBJ1-4, with D unclear. CDR1 and CDR2 from the germline V gene are SGHVS and FQNEAQ. This CDR3 spans 16 amino acids. V lost 3 bases and J lost 3, with 14 bases in between. The CDR3 sequence is CASSLDRARPNEKLFF. CDR3 DNA sequence: TGTGCCAGCAGCTTGGACCGCGCACGCCCTAATGAAAAACTGTTTTTT.

The chain recombines TRBV24-1 with TRBJ2-7, with D perhaps given as TRBD1 or TRBD2 (5 bases each). CDR1 and CDR2 (germline): KGHDR, SFDVKD. The CDR3 has 17 residues. V lost 2 bases and J 1 base, leaving 17 bases between the germline ends. CDR3 sequence: CATSDSGARMNSYEQYF. The CDR3 DNA is TGTGCCACCAGTGATTCCGGGGCTAGAATGAATTCCTACGAGCAGTACTTC.

This clonotype was seen a handful of times. CDR3 loop: CASSRSGDNEKLFF. The DNA of the CDR3 is TGTGCCAGCAGCCGTTCCGGAGATAATGAAAAACTGTTTTTT. The chain uses TRBV14 and TRBJ1-4; D not certain. V lost 4 bases and J lost 4, with 10 bases in between. This CDR3 is 14 amino acids long. Germline values: CDR1 SGHDN, CDR2 FVKESK.

This clonotype was counted at least ten times. This chain links TRBV10-2 with TRBJ1-1, with D hard to call. CDR1 is WSHSY, CDR2 SAAADI, per germline. The V end lost 1 base, the J end lost 0 bases, and 6 bases lay between the germline ends. CDR3 size: 14 residues. The CDR3 nucleotides are TGCGCCAGCAGTGAGTGGCAGATGAACACTGAAGCTTTCTTT. Protein product: CASSEWQMNTEAFF.

The chain links TRBV20-1 to TRBJ2-7; possibly TRBD1 or TRBD2 for D (6 bases each). V was clipped by 3 bases and J by 3 bases, with 12 bases between them. CDR1 is DFQATT and CDR2 is SNEGSKA in the germline V gene (reference sequence). The CDR3 totals 13 residues. Here the CDR3 reads CSARGASDYEQYF. Here the CDR3 DNA reads TGCAGTGCTAGGGGGGCTAGCGACTACGAGCAGTACTTC.

This clonotype was counted a single time. The chain recombines TRBV7-3 with TRBJ1-1; perhaps TRBD1 as D (6 bases). In germline, CDR1 is SGHTA, CDR2 FQGTGA. The V and J ends lost 2 bases and 5 bases respectively, with 15 bases between them. The CDR3 is 15 residues long. CDR3 bases: TGTGCCAGCAGCTTAGAGGTCTCCGGGACAACTGAAGCTTTCTTT. This codes for CASSLEVSGTTEAFF.